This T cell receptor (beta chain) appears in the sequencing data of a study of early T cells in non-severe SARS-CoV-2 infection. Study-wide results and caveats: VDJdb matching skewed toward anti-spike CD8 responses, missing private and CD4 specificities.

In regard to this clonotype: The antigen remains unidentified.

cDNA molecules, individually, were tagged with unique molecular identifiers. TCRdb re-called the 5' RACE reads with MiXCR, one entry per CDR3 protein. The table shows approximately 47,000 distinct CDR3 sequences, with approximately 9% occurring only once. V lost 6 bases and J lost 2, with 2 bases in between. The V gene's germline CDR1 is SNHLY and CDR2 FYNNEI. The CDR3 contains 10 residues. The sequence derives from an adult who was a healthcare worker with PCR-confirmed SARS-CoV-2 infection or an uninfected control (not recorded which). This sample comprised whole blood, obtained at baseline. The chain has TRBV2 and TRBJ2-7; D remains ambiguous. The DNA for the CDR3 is TGTGCCAGCAGAGCCTACGAGCAGTACTTC. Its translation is CASRAYEQYF. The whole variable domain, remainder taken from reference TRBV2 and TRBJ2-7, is EPEVTQTPSHQVTQMGQEVILRCVPISNHLYFYWYRQILGQKVEFLVSFYNNEISEKSEIFDDQFSVERPDGSNFTLKIRSTKLEDSAMYFCASRAYEQYFGPGTRLTVT.